The clone carrying this T cell receptor beta chain has a count of ten or more. This sample was included in a study of regulatory T cells in long-lasting Graves disease. The CDR3 totals 13 residues. Per germline, CDR1 MNHNS and CDR2 SASEGT. V was shortened by 8 bases and J by 1 base, with 11 bases between the two germline ends. In building TCR beta libraries, iRepertoire HTBI primers were used together with Arm-PCR of CDR3 regions. Each CDR3 protein gets one entry after TCRdb re-called the multiplex PCR reads with MiXCR. Of around 420,000 distinct CDR3 sequences listed, roughly 16% were seen once; the top ten hold about 24%. As to time point: newly diagnosed GD, antithyroid drugs for less than 3 months. Researchers made the TCR library from RNA that was extracted from PBMCs.

The rearrangement uses TRBV6-1 and TRBJ1-1; possibly TRBD1 for D (6 bases). This TCR was sampled from a female donor with Graves disease. The source material was peripheral blood mononuclear cells (PBMCs), sampled at new diagnosis, from a patient treated with antithyroid drugs. This chain's CDR3 is CASYRAGNTEAFF. Here the CDR3 DNA reads TGTGCCAGCTACAGGGCAGGGAACACTGAAGCTTTCTTT.